The clone carrying this T cell receptor beta chain was counted only a few times. As yet, its antigen is unknown. The CDR3 is 15 amino acids. Germline CDR1 is LNHDA and CDR2 is SQIVND (reference sequence). The ends lost 4 bases at V and 3 bases at J; junction bases unmatched: 7. The source of the sample is a study of spatial heterogeneity in lung cancer. General study points: Follow-up blood showed ubiquitous expanded tumor TCRs less than blood at resection did.

TCRdb called the 5' RACE reads again in MiXCR, with one record for every CDR3 protein. The sample has fewer than 55,000 distinct CDR3 sequences, 7.5% to 9% seen once. The time point was: sample taken at primary tumor resection. The study sequenced unsorted whole RNA from tumor, nontumor lung or frozen PBMC. Patients with untreated early-stage non-small cell lung cancer, numbering 55 to 75, were the donors. The TCR originated in a female donor with early-stage non-small cell lung cancer. The source was PBMCs, collected at surgery. The V and J genes are TRBV19 and TRBJ2-3, with 7 nucleotides matching TRBD1. The CDR3 DNA sequence: TGTGCCAGTAGTACGGGACAGCCGCAAACAGATACGCAGTATTTT. Its translation: CASSTGQPQTDTQYF. Full variable domain (rest looked up from reference TRBV19 and TRBJ2-3): DGGITQSPKYLFRKEGQNVTLSCEQNLNHDAMYWYRQDPGQGLRLIYYSQIVNDFQKGDIAEGYSVSREKKESFPLTVTSAQKNPTAFYLCASSTGQPQTDTQYFGPGTRLTVL.